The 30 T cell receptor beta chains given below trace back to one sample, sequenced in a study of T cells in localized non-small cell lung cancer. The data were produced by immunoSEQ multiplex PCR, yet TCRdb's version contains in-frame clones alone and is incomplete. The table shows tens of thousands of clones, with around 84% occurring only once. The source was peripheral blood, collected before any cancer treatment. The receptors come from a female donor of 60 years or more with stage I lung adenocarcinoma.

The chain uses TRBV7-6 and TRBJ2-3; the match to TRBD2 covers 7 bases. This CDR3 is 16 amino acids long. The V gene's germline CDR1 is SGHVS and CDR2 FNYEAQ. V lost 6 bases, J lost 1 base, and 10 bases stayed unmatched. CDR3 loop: CASSSNRGRGTDTQYF. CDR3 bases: TGTGCCAGCAGTAGTAACCGCGGGAGAGGCACAGATACGCAGTATTTT. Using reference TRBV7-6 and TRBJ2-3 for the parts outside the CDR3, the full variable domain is GAGVSQSPRYKVTKRGQDVALRCDPISGHVSLYWYRQALGQGPEFLTYFNYEAQQDKSGLPNDRFSAERPEGSISTLTIQRTEQRDSAMYRCASSSNRGRGTDTQYFGPGTRLTVL.

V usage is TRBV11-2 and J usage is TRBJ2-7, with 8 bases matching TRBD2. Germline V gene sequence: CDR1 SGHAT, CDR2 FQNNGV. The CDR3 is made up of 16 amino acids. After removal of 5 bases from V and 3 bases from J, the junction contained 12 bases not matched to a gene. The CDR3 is CASSLGAGGSYYEQYF. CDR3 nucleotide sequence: TGTGCCAGCAGCCTCGGGGCGGGGGGATCTTACTACGAGCAGTACTTC.

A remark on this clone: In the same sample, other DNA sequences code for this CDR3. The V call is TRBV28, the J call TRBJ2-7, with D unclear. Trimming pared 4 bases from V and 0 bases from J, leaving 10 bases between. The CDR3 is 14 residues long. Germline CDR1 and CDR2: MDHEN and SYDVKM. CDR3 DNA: TGTGCCAGCAGTTCGGTACTAAGCTCCTACGAGCAGTACTTC. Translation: CASSSVLSSYEQYF.

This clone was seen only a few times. The CDR3 DNA reads as TGTGCCAGCAGACTGGTAGCGAGCACAGATACGCAGTATTTT. Protein: CASRLVASTDTQYF. V gene TRBV27 combines with J gene TRBJ2-3, with a possible D match to TRBD2 (5 bases). Trimming shortened V by 6 bases and J by 0 bases, and 10 bases separated the two germline ends. This CDR3 has 14 amino acids. The germline gives CDR1 MNHEY, CDR2 SMNVEV (reference sequence).

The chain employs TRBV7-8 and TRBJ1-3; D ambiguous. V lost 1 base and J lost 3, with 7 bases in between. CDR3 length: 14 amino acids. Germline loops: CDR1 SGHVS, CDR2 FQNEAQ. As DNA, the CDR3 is TGTGCCAGCAGCTTAGAACCCGATGGAAACACCATATATTTT. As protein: CASSLEPDGNTIYF.

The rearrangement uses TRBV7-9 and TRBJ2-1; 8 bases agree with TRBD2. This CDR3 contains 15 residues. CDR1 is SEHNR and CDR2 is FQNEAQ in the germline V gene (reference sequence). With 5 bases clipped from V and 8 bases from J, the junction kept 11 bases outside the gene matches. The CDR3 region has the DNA TGTGCCAGCAGCGTCACTAGCGGCGGCTTCTATGAGCAGTTCTTC. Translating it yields CASSVTSGGFYEQFF.

CDR3 DNA sequence: TGTGCCAGCAGCGGCCCAGGAGCGGGGGGCTACGAGCAGTACTTC. This gives the protein CASSGPGAGGYEQYF. This chain uses TRBV11-2 with TRBJ2-7, with 9 bases lining up with TRBD2. Germline V gives CDR1 SGHAT, CDR2 FQNNGV. Trimming removed 5 bases from V and 3 bases from J; junction bases left unmatched: 8. The CDR3 totals 15 residues.

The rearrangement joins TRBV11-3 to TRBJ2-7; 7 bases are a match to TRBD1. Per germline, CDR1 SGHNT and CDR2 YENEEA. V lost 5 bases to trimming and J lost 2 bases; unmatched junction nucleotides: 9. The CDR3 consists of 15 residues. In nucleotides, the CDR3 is TGTGCCAGCAGCCGACTGGGACAGACCCCCTACGAGCAGTACTTC. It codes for CASSRLGQTPYEQYF.

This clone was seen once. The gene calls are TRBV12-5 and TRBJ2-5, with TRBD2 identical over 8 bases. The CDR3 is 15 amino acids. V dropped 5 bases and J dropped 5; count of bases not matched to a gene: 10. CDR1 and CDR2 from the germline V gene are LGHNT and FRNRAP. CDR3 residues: CASGPLGTSGETQYF. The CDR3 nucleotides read TGTGCTAGTGGTCCCCTCGGGACTAGTGGGGAGACCCAGTACTTC.

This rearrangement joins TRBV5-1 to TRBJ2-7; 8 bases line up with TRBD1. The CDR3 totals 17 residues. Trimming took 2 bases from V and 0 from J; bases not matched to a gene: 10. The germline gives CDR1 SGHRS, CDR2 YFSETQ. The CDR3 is CASSFGTGYSTSYEQYF. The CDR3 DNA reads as TGCGCCAGCAGCTTTGGGACAGGTTATTCCACCTCCTACGAGCAGTACTTC.

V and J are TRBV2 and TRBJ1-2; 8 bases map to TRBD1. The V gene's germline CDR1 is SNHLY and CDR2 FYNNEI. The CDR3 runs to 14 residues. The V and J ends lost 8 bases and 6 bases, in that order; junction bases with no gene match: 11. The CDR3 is CASGSGTGIDGYTF. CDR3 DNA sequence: TGTGCCAGCGGCTCCGGGACAGGCATCGATGGCTACACCTTC.

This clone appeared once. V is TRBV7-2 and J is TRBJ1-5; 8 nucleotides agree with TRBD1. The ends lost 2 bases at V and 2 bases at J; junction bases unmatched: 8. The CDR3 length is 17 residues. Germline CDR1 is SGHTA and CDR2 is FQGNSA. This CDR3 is CASSLSQGAVGNQPQHF. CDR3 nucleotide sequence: TGTGCCAGCAGCTTAAGCCAGGGGGCAGTGGGCAATCAGCCCCAGCATTTT.

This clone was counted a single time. The CDR3 here is CASSPVAGHTDTQYF. As DNA, the CDR3 is TGTGCCAGCAGCCCTGTGGCGGGACACACAGATACGCAGTATTTT. The chain recombines TRBV5-4 with TRBJ2-3; tentatively, D is TRBD1 or TRBD2 (6 bases each). Trimming left V 4 bases short and J 2 bases short, with 14 bases between. Germline CDR1 and CDR2: SGHNT and YYREEE (reference sequence). The CDR3 totals 15 residues.

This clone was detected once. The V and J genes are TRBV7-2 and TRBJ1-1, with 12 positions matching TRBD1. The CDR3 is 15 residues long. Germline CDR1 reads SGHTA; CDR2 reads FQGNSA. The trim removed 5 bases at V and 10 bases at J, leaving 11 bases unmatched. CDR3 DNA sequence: TGTGCCAGCAGCCCCCTTTTGGGACAGGGGGCCGTAGCTTTCTTT. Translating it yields CASSPLLGQGAVAFF.

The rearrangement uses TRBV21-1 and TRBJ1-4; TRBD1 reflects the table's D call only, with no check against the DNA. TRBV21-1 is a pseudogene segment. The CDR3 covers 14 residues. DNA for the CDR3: TGTGCCAGCACCTCGACAGGGGGACGGGAAAAACTGTTTTTT. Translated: CASTSTGGREKLFF.

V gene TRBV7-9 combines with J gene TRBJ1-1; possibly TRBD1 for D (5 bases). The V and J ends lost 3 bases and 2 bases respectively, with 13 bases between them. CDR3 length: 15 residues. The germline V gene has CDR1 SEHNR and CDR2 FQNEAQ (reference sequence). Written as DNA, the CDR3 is TGTGCCAGCAGCTTCACCCTAACAGGAAACACTGAAGCTTTCTTT. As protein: CASSFTLTGNTEAFF. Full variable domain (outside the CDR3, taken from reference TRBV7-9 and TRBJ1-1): DTGVSQNPRHKITKRGQNVTFRCDPISEHNRLYWYRQTLGQGPEFLTYFQNEAQLEKSRLLSDRFSAERPKGSFSTLEIQRTEQGDSAMYLCASSFTLTGNTEAFFGQGTRLTVV.

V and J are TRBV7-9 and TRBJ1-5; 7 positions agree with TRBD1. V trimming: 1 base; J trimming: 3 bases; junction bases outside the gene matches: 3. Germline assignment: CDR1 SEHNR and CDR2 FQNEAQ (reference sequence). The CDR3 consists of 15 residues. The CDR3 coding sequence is TGTGCCAGCAGCTTAGGACAGGGAGACAATCAGCCCCAGCATTTT. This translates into CASSLGQGDNQPQHF. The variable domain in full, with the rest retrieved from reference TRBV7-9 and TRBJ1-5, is DTGVSQNPRHKITKRGQNVTFRCDPISEHNRLYWYRQTLGQGPEFLTYFQNEAQLEKSRLLSDRFSAERPKGSFSTLEIQRTEQGDSAMYLCASSLGQGDNQPQHFGDGTRLSIL.

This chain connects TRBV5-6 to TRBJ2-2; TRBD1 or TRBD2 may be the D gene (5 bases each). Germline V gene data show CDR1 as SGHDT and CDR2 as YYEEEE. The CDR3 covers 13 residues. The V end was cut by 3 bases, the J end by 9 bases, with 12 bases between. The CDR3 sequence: CASSSDWGWELFF. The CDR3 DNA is TGTGCCAGCAGCTCAGATTGGGGGTGGGAGCTGTTTTTT. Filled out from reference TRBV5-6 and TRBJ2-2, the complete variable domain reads DAGVTQSPTHLIKTRGQQVTLRCSPKSGHDTVSWYQQALGQGPQFIFQYYEEEERQRGNFPDRFSGHQFPNYSSELNVNALLLGDSALYLCASSSDWGWELFFGEGSRLTVL.

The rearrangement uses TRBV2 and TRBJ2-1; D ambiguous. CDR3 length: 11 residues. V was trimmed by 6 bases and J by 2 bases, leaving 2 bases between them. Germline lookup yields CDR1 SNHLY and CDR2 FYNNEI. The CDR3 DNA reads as TGTGCCAGCAGCCCCTACAATGAGCAGTTCTTC. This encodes CASSPYNEQFF. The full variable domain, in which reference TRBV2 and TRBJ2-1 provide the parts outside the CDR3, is EPEVTQTPSHQVTQMGQEVILRCVPISNHLYFYWYRQILGQKVEFLVSFYNNEISEKSEIFDDQFSVERPDGSNFTLKIRSTKLEDSAMYFCASSPYNEQFFGPGTRLTVL.

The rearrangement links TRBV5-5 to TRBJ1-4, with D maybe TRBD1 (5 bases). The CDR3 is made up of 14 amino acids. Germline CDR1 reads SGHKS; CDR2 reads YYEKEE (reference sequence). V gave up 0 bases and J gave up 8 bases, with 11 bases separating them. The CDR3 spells CASSLGPWGEKLFF. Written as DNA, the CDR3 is TGTGCCAGCAGCTTGGGTCCCTGGGGGGAAAAACTGTTTTTT.

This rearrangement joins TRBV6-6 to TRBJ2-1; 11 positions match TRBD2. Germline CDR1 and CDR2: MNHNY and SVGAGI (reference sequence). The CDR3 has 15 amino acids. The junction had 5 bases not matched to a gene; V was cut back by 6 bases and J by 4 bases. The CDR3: CASSGGTSGYNEQFF. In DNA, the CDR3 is TGTGCCAGCAGCGGCGGGACTAGCGGATACAATGAGCAGTTCTTC.

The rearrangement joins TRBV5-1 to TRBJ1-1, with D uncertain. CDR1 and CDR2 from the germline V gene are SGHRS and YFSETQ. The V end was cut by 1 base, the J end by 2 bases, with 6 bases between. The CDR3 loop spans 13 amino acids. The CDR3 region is CASSLHENTEAFF. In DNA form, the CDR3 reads TGCGCCAGCAGCTTGCACGAAAACACTGAAGCTTTCTTT.

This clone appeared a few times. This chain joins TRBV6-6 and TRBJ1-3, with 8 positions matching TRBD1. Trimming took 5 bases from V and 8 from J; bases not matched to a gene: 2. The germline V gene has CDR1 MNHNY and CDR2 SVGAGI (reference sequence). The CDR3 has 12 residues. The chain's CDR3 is CASSDRGDTIYF. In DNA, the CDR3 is TGTGCCAGCAGTGACAGGGGAGACACCATATATTTT.

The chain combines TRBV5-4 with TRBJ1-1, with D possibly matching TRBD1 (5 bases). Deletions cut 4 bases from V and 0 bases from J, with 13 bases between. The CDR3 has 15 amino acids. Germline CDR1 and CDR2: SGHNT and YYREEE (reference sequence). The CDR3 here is CASSEPGFLNTEAFF. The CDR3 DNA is TGTGCCAGCAGCGAACCAGGGTTCCTGAACACTGAAGCTTTCTTT.

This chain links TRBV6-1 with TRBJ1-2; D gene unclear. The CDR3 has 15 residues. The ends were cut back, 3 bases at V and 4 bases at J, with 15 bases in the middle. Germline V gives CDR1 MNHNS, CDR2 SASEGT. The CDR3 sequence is CASSDPNSAVYGYTF. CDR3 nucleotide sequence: TGTGCCAGCAGTGACCCTAATAGTGCAGTCTATGGCTACACCTTC.

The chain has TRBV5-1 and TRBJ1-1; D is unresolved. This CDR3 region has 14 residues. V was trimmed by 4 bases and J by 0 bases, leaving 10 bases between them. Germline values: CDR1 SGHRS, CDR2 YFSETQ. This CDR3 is CASSPALMNTEAFF. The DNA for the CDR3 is TGCGCCAGCAGCCCCGCATTAATGAACACTGAAGCTTTCTTT.

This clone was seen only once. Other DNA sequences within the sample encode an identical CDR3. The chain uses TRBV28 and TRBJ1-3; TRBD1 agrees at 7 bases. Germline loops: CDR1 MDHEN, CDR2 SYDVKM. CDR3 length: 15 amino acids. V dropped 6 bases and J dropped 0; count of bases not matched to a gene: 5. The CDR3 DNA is TGTGCCAGCAGGGCAGGGGGTCCCTCTGGAAACACCATATATTTT. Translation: CASRAGGPSGNTIYF.

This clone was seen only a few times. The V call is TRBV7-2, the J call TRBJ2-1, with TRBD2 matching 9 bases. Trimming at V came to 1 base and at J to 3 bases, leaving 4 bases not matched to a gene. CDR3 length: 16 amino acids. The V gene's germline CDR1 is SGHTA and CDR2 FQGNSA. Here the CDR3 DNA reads TGTGCCAGCAGCTTAGTGAGCGGGGGGAACTACAATGAGCAGTTCTTC. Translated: CASSLVSGGNYNEQFF.

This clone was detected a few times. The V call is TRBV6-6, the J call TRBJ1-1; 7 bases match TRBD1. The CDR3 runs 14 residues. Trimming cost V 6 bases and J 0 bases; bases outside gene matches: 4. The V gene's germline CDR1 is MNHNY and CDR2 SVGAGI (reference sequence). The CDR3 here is CASSDRVMNTEAFF. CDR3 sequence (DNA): TGTGCCAGCAGCGACAGGGTGATGAACACTGAAGCTTTCTTT.

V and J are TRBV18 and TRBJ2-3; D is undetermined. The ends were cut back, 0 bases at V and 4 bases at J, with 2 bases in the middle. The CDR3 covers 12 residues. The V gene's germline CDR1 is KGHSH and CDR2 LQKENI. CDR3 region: CASSPPADTQYF. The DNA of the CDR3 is TGTGCCAGCTCACCACCGGCAGATACGCAGTATTTT.